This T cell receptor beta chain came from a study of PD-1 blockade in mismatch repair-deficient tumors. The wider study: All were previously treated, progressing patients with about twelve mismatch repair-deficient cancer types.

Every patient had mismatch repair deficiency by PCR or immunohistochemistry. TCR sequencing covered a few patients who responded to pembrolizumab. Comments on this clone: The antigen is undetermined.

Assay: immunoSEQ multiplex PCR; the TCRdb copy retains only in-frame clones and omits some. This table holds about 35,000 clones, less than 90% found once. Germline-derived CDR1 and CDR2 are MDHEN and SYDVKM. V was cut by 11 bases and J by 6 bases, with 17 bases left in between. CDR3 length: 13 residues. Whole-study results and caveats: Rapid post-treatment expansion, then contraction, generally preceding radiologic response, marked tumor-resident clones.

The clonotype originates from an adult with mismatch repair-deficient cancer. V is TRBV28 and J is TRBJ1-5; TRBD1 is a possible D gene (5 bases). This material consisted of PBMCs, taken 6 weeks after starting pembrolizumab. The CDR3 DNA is TGTGCCGCCATCCGGGGGACGACTCAGCCCCAGCATTTT. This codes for CAAIRGTTQPQHF.